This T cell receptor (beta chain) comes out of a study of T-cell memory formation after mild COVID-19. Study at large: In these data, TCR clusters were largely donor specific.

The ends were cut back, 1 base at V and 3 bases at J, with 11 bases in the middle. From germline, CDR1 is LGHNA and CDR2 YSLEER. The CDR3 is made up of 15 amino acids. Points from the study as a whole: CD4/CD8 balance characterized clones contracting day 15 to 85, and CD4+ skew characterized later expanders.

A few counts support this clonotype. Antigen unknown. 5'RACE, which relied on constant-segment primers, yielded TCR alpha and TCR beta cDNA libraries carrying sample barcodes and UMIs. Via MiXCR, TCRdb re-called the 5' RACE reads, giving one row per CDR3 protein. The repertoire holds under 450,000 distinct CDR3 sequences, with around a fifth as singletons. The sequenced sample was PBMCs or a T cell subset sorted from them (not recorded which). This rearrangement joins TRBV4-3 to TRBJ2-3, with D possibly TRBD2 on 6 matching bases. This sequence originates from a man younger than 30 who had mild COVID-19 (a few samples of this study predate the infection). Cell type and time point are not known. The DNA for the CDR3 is TGCGCCAGCAGCCAAGGGAGGGTACTGACAGATACGCAGTATTTT. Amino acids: CASSQGRVLTDTQYF.